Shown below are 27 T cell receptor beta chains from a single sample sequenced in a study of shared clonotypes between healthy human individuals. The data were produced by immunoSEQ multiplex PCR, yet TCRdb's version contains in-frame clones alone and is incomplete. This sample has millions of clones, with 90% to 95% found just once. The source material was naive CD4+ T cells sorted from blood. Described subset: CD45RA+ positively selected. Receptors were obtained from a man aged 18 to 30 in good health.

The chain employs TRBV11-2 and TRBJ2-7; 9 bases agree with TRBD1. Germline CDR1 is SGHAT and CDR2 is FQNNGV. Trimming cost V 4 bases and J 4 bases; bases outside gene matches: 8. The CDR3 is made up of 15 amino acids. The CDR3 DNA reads TGTGCCAGCAGCTCCCCCGGGACAGGGAAATACGAGCAGTACTTC. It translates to CASSSPGTGKYEQYF.

The CDR3 nucleotides are TGTGCCAGCATCCCAGACGTTGGGACGGGTGAAGCTTTCTTT. Protein: CASIPDVGTGEAFF. The rearrangement joins TRBV6-1 to TRBJ1-1, with D possibly TRBD1 on 5 matching bases. The CDR3 sequence is 14 residues long. CDR1 and CDR2 from the germline V gene are MNHNS and SASEGT. V lost 7 bases to trimming and J lost 7 bases, with 19 bases between them.

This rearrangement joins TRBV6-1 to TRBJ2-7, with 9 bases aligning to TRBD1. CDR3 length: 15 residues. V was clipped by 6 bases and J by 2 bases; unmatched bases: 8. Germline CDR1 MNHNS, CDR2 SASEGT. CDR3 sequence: CASRRTGTGTYEQYF. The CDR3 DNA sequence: TGTGCCAGCAGAAGGACCGGGACAGGGACCTACGAGCAGTACTTC.

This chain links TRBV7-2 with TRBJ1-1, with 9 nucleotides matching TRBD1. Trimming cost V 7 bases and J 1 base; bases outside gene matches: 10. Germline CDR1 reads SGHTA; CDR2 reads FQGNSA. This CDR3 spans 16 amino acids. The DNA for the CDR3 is TGTGCCAGCATCAAAAGGGTGGGACAGGGGAACACTGAAGCTTTCTTT. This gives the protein CASIKRVGQGNTEAFF.

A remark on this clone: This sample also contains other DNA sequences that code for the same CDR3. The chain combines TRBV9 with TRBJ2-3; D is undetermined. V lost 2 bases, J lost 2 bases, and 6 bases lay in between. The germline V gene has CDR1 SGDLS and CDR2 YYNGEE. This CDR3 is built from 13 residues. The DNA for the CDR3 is TGTGCCAGCAGCGTTGGTGTCACAGATACGCAGTATTTT. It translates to CASSVGVTDTQYF.

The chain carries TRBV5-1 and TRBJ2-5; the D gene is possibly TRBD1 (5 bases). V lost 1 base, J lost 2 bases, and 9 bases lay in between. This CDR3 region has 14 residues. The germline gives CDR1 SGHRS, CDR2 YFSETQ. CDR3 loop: CASSLRQKQETQYF. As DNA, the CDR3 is TGCGCCAGCAGCTTGAGACAGAAACAAGAGACCCAGTACTTC.

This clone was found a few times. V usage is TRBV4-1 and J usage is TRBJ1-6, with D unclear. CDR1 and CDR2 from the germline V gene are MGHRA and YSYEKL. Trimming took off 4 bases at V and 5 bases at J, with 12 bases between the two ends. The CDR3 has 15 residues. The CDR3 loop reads CASSLPTPDNSPLHF. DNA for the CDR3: TGCGCCAGCAGCCTCCCGACCCCCGATAATTCACCCCTCCACTTT.

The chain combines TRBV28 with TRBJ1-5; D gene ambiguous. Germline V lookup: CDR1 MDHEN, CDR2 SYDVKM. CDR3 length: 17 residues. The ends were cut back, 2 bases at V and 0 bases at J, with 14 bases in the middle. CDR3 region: CASSLRKARYSNQPQHF. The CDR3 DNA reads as TGTGCCAGCAGTTTAAGAAAAGCCCGGTATAGCAATCAGCCCCAGCATTTT.

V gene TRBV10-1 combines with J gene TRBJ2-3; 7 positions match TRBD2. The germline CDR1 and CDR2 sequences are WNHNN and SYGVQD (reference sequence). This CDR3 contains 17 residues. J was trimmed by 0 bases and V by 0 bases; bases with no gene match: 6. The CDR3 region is CASSESLVSGSTDTQYF. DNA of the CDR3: TGCGCCAGCAGTGAGTCACTGGTTAGCGGGAGCACAGATACGCAGTATTTT.

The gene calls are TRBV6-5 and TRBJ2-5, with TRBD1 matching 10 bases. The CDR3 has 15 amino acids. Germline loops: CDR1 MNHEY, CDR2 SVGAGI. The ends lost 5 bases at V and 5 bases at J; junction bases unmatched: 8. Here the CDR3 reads CASSHLDRGPETQYF. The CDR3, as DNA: TGTGCCAGCAGTCACCTCGACAGGGGGCCTGAGACCCAGTACTTC.

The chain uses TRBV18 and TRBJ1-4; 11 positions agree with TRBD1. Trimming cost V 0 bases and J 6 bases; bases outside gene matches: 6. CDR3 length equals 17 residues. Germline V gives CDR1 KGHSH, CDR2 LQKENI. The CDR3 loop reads CASSPPGQGARDEKLFF. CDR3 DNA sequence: TGTGCCAGCTCACCACCCGGACAGGGGGCTCGGGATGAAAAACTGTTTTTT.

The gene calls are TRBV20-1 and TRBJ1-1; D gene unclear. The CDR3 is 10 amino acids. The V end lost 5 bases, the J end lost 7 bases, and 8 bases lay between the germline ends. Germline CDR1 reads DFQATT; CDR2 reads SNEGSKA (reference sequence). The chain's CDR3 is CSAPWGEAFF. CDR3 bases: TGCAGTGCTCCATGGGGTGAAGCTTTCTTT.

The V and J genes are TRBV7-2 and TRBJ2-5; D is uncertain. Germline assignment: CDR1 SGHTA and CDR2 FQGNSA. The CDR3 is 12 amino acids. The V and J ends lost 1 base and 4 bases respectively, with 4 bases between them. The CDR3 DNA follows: TGTGCCAGCAGCTTAGTGGTAGAGACCCAGTACTTC. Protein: CASSLVVETQYF.

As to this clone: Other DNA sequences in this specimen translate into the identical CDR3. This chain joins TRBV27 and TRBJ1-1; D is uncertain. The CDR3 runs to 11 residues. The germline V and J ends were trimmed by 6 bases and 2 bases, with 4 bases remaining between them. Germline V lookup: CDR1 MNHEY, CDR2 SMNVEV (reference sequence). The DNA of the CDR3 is TGTGCCAGCAGACGCAACACTGAAGCTTTCTTT. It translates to CASRRNTEAFF.

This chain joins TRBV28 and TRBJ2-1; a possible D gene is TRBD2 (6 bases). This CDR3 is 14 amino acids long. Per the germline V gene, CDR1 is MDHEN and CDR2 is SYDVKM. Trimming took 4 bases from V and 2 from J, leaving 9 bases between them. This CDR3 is CASSSGSTYNEQFF. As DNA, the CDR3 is TGTGCCAGCAGTTCCGGGAGCACCTACAATGAGCAGTTCTTC. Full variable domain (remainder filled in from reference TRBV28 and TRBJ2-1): DVKVTQSSRYLVKRTGEKVFLECVQDMDHENMFWYRQDPGLGLRLIYFSYDVKMKEKGDIPEGYSVSREKKERFSLILESASTNQTSMYLCASSSGSTYNEQFFGPGTRLTVL.

CDR3 DNA: TGTGCCAGCAGAACATCAGGGGGCCGACATAATGAGCAGTTCTTC. Translated: CASRTSGGRHNEQFF. V and J are TRBV6-5 and TRBJ2-1; TRBD1 aligns across 8 bases. J lost 7 bases, V lost 6 bases, and 11 bases had no gene match. The germline gives CDR1 MNHEY, CDR2 SVGAGI. The length of the CDR3 is 15 residues.

The CDR3 DNA reads as TGTGCCCTACAAGCGGGAGCCTCTTCCTACAATGAGCAGTTCTTC. Residues: CALQAGASSYNEQFF. The chain recombines TRBV27 with TRBJ2-1, with 8 bases that match TRBD2. The CDR3 is 15 amino acids. Germline assignment: CDR1 MNHEY and CDR2 SMNVEV (reference sequence). Losses at the gene ends were 11 bases for V and 1 base for J; bases not matched to a gene: 10.

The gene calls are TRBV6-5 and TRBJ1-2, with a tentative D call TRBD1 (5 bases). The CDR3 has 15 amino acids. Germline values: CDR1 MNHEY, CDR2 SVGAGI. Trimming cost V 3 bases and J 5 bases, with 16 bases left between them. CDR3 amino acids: CASSYDAGRSYGYTF. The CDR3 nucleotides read TGTGCCAGCAGTTATGATGCAGGGAGGTCGTATGGCTACACCTTC.

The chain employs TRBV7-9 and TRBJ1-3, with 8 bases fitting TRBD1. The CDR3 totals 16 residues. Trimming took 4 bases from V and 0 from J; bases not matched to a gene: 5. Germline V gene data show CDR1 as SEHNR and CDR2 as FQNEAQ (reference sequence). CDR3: CASSSLGQASGNTIYF. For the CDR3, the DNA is TGTGCCAGCAGCTCATTGGGACAGGCCTCTGGAAACACCATATATTTT.

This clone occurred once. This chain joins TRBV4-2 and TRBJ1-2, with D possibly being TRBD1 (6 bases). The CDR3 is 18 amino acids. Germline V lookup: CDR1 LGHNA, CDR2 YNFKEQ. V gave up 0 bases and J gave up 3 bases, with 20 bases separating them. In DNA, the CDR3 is TGTGCCAGCAGCCAAGATCTTAAAGGGGCAGGGGCGGACTATGGCTACACCTTC. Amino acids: CASSQDLKGAGADYGYTF.

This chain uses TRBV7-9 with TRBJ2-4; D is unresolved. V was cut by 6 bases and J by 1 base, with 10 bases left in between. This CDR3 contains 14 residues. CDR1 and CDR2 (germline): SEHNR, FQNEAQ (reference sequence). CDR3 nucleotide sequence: TGTGCCAGCAGTGCATCCGGGGCCAAAAACATTCAGTACTTC. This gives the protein CASSASGAKNIQYF.

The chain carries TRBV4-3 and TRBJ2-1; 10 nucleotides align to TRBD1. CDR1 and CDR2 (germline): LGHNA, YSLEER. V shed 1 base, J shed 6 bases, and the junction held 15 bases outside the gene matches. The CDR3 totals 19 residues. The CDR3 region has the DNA TGCGCCAGCAGCCAAGTAGGGAGGGGACAGGGGATAAGTCGCAATGAGCAGTTCTTC. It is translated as CASSQVGRGQGISRNEQFF.

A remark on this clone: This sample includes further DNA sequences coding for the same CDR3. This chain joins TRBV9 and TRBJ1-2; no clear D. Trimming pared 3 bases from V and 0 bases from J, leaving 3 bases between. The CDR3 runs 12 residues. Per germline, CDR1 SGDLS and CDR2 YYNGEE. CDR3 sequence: CASSGANYGYTF. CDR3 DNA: TGTGCCAGCAGCGGAGCTAACTATGGCTACACCTTC.

CDR3 sequence reads: CASSSWTSGSVYEQYF. As DNA, the CDR3 is TGTGCCAGCAGCTCGTGGACTAGCGGGAGTGTATACGAGCAGTACTTC. This rearrangement joins TRBV7-8 to TRBJ2-7; 13 bases are a match to TRBD2. Germline V gene sequence: CDR1 SGHVS, CDR2 FQNEAQ. The CDR3 loop spans 16 amino acids. Trimming at V came to 4 bases and at J to 4 bases, leaving 7 bases not matched to a gene.

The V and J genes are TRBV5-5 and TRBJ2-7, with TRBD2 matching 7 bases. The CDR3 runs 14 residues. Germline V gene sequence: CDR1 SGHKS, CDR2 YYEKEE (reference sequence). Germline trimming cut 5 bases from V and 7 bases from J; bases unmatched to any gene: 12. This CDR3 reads CASRFPGGLREQYF. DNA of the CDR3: TGTGCCAGCAGATTCCCGGGGGGTTTAAGGGAGCAGTACTTC. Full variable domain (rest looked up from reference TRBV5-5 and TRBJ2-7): DAGVTQSPTHLIKTRGQQVTLRCSPISGHKSVSWYQQVLGQGPQFIFQYYEKEERGRGNFPDRFSARQFPNYSSELNVNALLLGDSALYLCASRFPGGLREQYFGPGTRLTVT.

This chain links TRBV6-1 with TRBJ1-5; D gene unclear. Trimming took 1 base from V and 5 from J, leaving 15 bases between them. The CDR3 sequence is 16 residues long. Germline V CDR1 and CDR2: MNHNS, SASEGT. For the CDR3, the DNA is TGTGCCAGCAGTGAAGGTTTGTTTGGAGATTATCAGCCCCAGCATTTT. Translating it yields CASSEGLFGDYQPQHF.

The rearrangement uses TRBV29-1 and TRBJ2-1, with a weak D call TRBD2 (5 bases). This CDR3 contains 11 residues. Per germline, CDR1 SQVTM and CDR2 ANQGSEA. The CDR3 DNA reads TGCAACCTCAGAACGGGGAATGAGCAGTTCTTC. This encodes CNLRTGNEQFF.